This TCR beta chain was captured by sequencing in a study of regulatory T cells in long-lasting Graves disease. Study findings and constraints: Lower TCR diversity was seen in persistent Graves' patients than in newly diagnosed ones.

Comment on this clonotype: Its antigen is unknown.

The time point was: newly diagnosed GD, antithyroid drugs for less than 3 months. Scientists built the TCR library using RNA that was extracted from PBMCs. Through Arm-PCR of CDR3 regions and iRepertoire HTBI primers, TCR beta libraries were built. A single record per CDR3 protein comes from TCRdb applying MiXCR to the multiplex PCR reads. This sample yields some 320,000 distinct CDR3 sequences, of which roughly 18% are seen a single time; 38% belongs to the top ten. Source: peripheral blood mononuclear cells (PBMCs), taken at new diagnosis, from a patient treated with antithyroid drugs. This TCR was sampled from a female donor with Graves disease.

Here the CDR3 DNA reads TGCGCCAGCAGCTTGGGGCCGACCGCGCAGGAGACCCAGTACTTC. Protein product: CASSLGPTAQETQYF. The chain is built from TRBV5-1 and TRBJ2-5; D unclear. The CDR3 consists of 15 residues. CDR1 SGHRS and CDR2 YFSETQ come from the germline V gene. The V end was cut by 0 bases, the J end by 5 bases, with 14 bases between. Based on the CDR3 plus reference TRBV5-1 and TRBJ2-5, the full variable domain is KAGVTQTPRYLIKTRGQQVTLSCSPISGHRSVSWYQQTPGQGLQFLFEYFSETQRNKGNFPGRFSGRQFSNSRSEMNVSTLELGDSALYLCASSLGPTAQETQYFGPGTRLLVL.